The 20 T cell receptor beta chains below were found in one sample sequenced in a study of T cell responses to AZD1222 COVID-19 vaccine (dated by TCRdb to the early 2020s). This sample's time point label indicates: about 28 days (+/-7) after the second vaccine dose. The receptor library was made with the immunoSEQ multiplex PCR assay. The source is immuneACCESS, and TCRdb retained only in-frame sequences with V and J called. Part of the clones is not carried over; for the studies checked, unresolved V genes explain less than half of this, and the remainder is unexplained. The sample data list around 19,000 clones, and about nine tenths of these were observed just once. The biggest ten clones account for 8.7% of the sample. Source: peripheral blood, taken 28 days after the second AZD1222 dose. All receptors come from an adult who received the AZD1222 COVID-19 vaccine.

The chain uses TRBV12-3 or TRBV12-4 and TRBJ2-1, with D hard to call. The V gene lost 2 bases and the J gene lost 2 bases, with 4 bases spanning the gap. The CDR3 totals 13 residues. The CDR3 region has the DNA TGTGCCAGCAGTTTAAGCCCCTACAATGAGCAGTTCTTC. Translated, it gives CASSLSPYNEQFF.

This chain links TRBV28 with TRBJ2-3; 7 bases agree with TRBD1. The CDR3 is made up of 14 amino acids. Per germline, CDR1 MDHEN and CDR2 SYDVKM. Germline trimming cut 3 bases from V and 2 bases from J; bases unmatched to any gene: 2. For the CDR3, the DNA is TGTGCCAGCAGTTTGGGGACAGTCACAGATACGCAGTATTTT. Its translation: CASSLGTVTDTQYF.

Only a few counts were recorded for this clone. V gene TRBV7-9 combines with J gene TRBJ1-4, with D maybe TRBD1 (5 bases). The CDR3 covers 16 residues. Trimming removed 5 bases at V and 5 bases at J, with 18 bases between. The germline CDR1 and CDR2 sequences are SEHNR and FQNEAQ (reference sequence). CDR3 DNA sequence: TGTGCCAGCAGCAAAACACGGGGACGGATGAATGAAAAACTGTTTTTT. Its translation is CASSKTRGRMNEKLFF.

The chain is built from TRBV19 and TRBJ1-4; D perhaps matches TRBD1 (6 bases). V was pared by 6 bases and J by 2 bases, with 7 bases between. CDR3 length: 13 amino acids. The germline gives CDR1 LNHDA, CDR2 SQIVND (reference sequence). The CDR3 region is CASRGQTNEKLFF. The CDR3, as DNA: TGTGCCAGTAGAGGACAGACTAATGAAAAACTGTTTTTT.

This chain joins TRBV18 and TRBJ1-3; D call uncertain. Per the germline V gene, CDR1 is KGHSH and CDR2 is LQKENI. This CDR3 has 15 residues. The ends were cut back, 0 bases at V and 0 bases at J, with 6 bases in the middle. CDR3 nucleotides: TGTGCCAGCTCACCACCGGGCACCTCTGGAAACACCATATATTTT. Translated, it gives CASSPPGTSGNTIYF.

CDR3 sequence reads: CASSTTLVGLVEQYF. The DNA of the CDR3 is TGTGCCAGCAGTACTACGTTAGTGGGGTTGGTCGAGCAGTACTTC. This chain joins TRBV28 and TRBJ2-7; D gene ambiguous. The CDR3 has 15 amino acids. Trimming left V 5 bases short and J 6 bases short, with 20 bases between. CDR1 and CDR2 (germline): MDHEN, SYDVKM. Combining the CDR3 with reference TRBV28 and TRBJ2-7 gives the whole variable domain DVKVTQSSRYLVKRTGEKVFLECVQDMDHENMFWYRQDPGLGLRLIYFSYDVKMKEKGDIPEGYSVSREKKERFSLILESASTNQTSMYLCASSTTLVGLVEQYFGPGTRLTVT.

There are a few counts of this clone. The chain has TRBV5-4 and TRBJ2-3; either TRBD1 or TRBD2 may supply D (6 bases each). V lost 0 bases and J 5 bases, leaving 16 bases between the germline ends. Looked up from germline, CDR1 is SGHNT and CDR2 is YYREEE (reference sequence). CDR3 length: 16 residues. The CDR3 reads CASSLVRGALGDTQYF. The CDR3 nucleotides read TGTGCCAGCAGCTTGGTTAGGGGGGCCCTCGGAGATACGCAGTATTTT.

V and J are TRBV28 and TRBJ2-5; the match to TRBD2 covers 14 bases. The J segment lost 5 bases and the V segment lost 5 bases, leaving 10 bases of the junction unmatched. CDR1 is MDHEN and CDR2 is SYDVKM in the germline V gene. The CDR3 is made up of 17 amino acids. CDR3 nucleotides: TGTGCCAGCAGTCGAACAGGGACTAGCGGGAGTCGGGAGACCCAGTACTTC. Amino acids: CASSRTGTSGSRETQYF. Filled out from reference TRBV28 and TRBJ2-5, the complete variable domain reads DVKVTQSSRYLVKRTGEKVFLECVQDMDHENMFWYRQDPGLGLRLIYFSYDVKMKEKGDIPEGYSVSREKKERFSLILESASTNQTSMYLCASSRTGTSGSRETQYFGPGTRLLVL.

The genes are TRBV3-1 (or the pseudogene TRBV3-2) and TRBJ1-1, with D maybe TRBD1 (6 bases). The V gene's germline CDR1 is LGHDT and CDR2 YNNKEL (reference sequence). This CDR3 has 14 amino acids. Trimming took 5 bases from V and 2 from J, leaving 12 bases between them. The chain's CDR3 is CASSSYRDNTEAFF. In DNA form, the CDR3 reads TGTGCCAGCAGCTCCTACAGGGACAACACTGAAGCTTTCTTT.

V gene TRBV24-1 combines with J gene TRBJ1-1; TRBD1 aligns across 10 bases. V dropped 7 bases and J dropped 5; count of bases not matched to a gene: 6. CDR1 KGHDR and CDR2 SFDVKD come from the germline V gene. The CDR3 length is 14 residues. The chain's CDR3 is CATRGGGQGTEAFF. CDR3 DNA: TGTGCCACCAGGGGAGGGGGACAGGGGACTGAAGCTTTCTTT.

The chain has TRBV11-2 and TRBJ2-7; D is tentatively TRBD1 or TRBD2 (5 bases each). CDR3 size: 13 residues. Trimming pared 1 base from V and 6 bases from J, leaving 10 bases between. CDR1 SGHAT and CDR2 FQNNGV come from the germline V gene. CDR3: CASSLVSGTEQYV. CDR3 in DNA: TGTGCCAGCAGCTTAGTATCAGGGACCGAGCAGTACGTC.

The chain employs TRBV1 and TRBJ1-6. TRBV1 is tagged as a pseudogene. The CDR3 is made up of 13 amino acids. The CDR3 region is CTSSHQLNSPLHF. CDR3 nucleotides: TGCACCAGCAGCCACCAACTTAATTCACCCCTCCACTTT.

This chain links TRBV11-3 with TRBJ2-3; 7 bases align to TRBD1. The CDR3 has 14 amino acids. The germline gives CDR1 SGHNT, CDR2 YENEEA. V dropped 5 bases and J dropped 2; count of bases not matched to a gene: 4. The CDR3 loop is CASSPGTATDTQYF. Here the CDR3 DNA reads TGTGCCAGCAGCCCCGGGACAGCCACAGATACGCAGTATTTT. Complete variable domain (other parts from reference TRBV11-3 and TRBJ2-3): EAGVVQSPRYKIIEKKQPVAFWCNPISGHNTLYWYLQNLGQGPELLIRYENEEAVDDSQLPKDRFSAERLKGVDSTLKIQPAELGDSAVYLCASSPGTATDTQYFGPGTRLTVL.

V usage is TRBV2 and J usage is TRBJ2-3; weak D call: TRBD1 (6 bases). CDR1 is SNHLY, CDR2 FYNNEI, per germline. This CDR3 contains 12 residues. Trimming removed 6 bases at V and 6 bases at J, with 10 bases between. CDR3 in DNA: TGTGCCAGCAGGGCAGGGGCTGATACGCAGTATTTT. This gives the protein CASRAGADTQYF.

The chain uses TRBV2 and TRBJ2-3; D call uncertain. Trimming took off 3 bases at V and 9 bases at J, with 7 bases between the two ends. CDR3 length: 11 amino acids. The germline gives CDR1 SNHLY, CDR2 FYNNEI. DNA of the CDR3: TGTGCCAGCAGTGAGGGCCAAACGCAGTATTTT. It specifies CASSEGQTQYF.

The CDR3 DNA reads TGTGCCAGCAGTTTACCAATAGGGGGAGAAGCTTTCTTT. Translation: CASSLPIGGEAFF. V usage is TRBV28 and J usage is TRBJ1-1, with D perhaps TRBD1 (6 bases). From germline, CDR1 is MDHEN and CDR2 SYDVKM. V was shortened by 2 bases and J by 8 bases, with 12 bases between the two germline ends. The CDR3 spans 13 residues.

This clone was detected a few times. The J gene is TRBJ1-5, the V gene TRBV28; D may be TRBD1 (5 bases). Trimming cost V 3 bases and J 4 bases, with 7 bases left between them. Per the germline V gene, CDR1 is MDHEN and CDR2 is SYDVKM. This CDR3 contains 13 residues. CDR3 DNA sequence: TGTGCCAGCAGTTTGCAGGGTAATCAGCCCCAGCATTTT. Residues: CASSLQGNQPQHF.

The chain has TRBV2 and TRBJ2-7; D is unclear. Trimming shortened V by 2 bases and J by 5 bases, and 7 bases separated the two germline ends. CDR1 is SNHLY and CDR2 is FYNNEI in the germline V gene. The CDR3 length is 12 residues. This CDR3 reads CASSELVDEQYV. In nucleotides, the CDR3 is TGTGCCAGCAGTGAATTGGTTGACGAGCAGTACGTC.

The chain couples TRBV19 to TRBJ1-5; unclear D gene. The germline V gene encodes CDR1 LNHDA and CDR2 SQIVND (reference sequence). V was pared by 7 bases and J by 2 bases, with 9 bases between. This CDR3 contains 13 residues. This chain's CDR3 is CASNLRGNQPQHF. The CDR3 coding sequence is TGTGCCAGTAATCTTCGAGGCAATCAGCCCCAGCATTTT. The complete variable domain, with remaining parts taken from reference TRBV19 and TRBJ1-5, reads DGGITQSPKYLFRKEGQNVTLSCEQNLNHDAMYWYRQDPGQGLRLIYYSQIVNDFQKGDIAEGYSVSREKKESFPLTVTSAQKNPTAFYLCASNLRGNQPQHFGDGTRLSIL.

The J gene is TRBJ2-4, the V gene TRBV6-5, with D perhaps matching TRBD1 (5 bases). The V gene lost 6 bases and the J gene lost 8 bases, with 11 bases spanning the gap. Per germline, CDR1 MNHEY and CDR2 SVGAGI. The CDR3 consists of 12 residues. This CDR3 reads CASSTTGHIQYF. The CDR3 bases are TGTGCCAGCAGCACCACAGGACACATTCAGTACTTC.